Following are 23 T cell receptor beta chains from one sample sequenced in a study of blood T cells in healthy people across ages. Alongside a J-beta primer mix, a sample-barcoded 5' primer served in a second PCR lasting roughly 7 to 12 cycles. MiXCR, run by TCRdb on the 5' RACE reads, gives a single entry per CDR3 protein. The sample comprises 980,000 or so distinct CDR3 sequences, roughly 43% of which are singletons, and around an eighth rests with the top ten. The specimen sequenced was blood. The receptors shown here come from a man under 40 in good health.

CDR3 DNA: TGTGCCAGCAGTTCCTCCGGACTAGCGGGAAATGAGCAGTTCTTC. Encoded protein: CASSSSGLAGNEQFF. The genes are TRBV12-3 or TRBV12-4 and TRBJ2-1, with 12 nucleotides matching TRBD2. V lost 4 bases and J lost 7; bases outside the gene matches: 5. CDR3 length: 15 residues.

CDR3 sequence reads: CASGILGYEQYF. The CDR3 DNA reads TGTGCCAGCGGTATTCTAGGATACGAGCAGTACTTC. The chain joins TRBV12-3 or TRBV12-4 to TRBJ2-7, with no clear D. The CDR3 sequence is 12 residues long. With 8 bases removed from V and 4 bases from J, the gap between germline ends came to 12 bases.

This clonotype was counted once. The CDR3 DNA reads as TGTGCCAGCGGACTTCCTAGCGGGGGGACGGGTAGCTCCTACAATGAGCAGTTCTTC. As protein: CASGLPSGGTGSSYNEQFF. The chain employs TRBV7-2 and TRBJ2-1; TRBD2 agrees at 11 bases. V was clipped by 8 bases and J by 0 bases; unmatched bases: 15. Germline V gene sequence: CDR1 SGHTA, CDR2 FQGNSA. The CDR3 is made up of 19 amino acids.

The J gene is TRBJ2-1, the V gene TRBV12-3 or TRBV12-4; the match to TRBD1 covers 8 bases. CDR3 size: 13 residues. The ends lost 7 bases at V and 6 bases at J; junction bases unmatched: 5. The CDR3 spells CASTLGQANEQFF. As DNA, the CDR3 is TGTGCCAGCACCTTGGGACAGGCCAATGAGCAGTTCTTC.

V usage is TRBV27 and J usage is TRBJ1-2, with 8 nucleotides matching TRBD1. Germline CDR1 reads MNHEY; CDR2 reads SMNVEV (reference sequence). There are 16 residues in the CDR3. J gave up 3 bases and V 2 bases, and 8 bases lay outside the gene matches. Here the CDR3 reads CASSLRVGQGHYGYTF. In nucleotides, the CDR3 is TGTGCCAGCAGTTTAAGAGTAGGACAGGGACACTATGGCTACACCTTC.

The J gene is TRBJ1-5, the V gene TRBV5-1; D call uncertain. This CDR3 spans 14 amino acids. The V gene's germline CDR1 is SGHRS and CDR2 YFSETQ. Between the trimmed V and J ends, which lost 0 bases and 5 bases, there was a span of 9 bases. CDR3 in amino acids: CASSLGSPYQPQHF. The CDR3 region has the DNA TGCGCCAGCAGCTTGGGCAGCCCTTATCAGCCCCAGCATTTT.

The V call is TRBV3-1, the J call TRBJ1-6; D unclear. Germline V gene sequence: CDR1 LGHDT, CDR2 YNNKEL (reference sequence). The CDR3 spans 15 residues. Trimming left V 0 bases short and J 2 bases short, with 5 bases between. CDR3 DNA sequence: TGTGCCAGCAGCCAAGATGGGACCTATAATTCACCCCTCCACTTT. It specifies CASSQDGTYNSPLHF.

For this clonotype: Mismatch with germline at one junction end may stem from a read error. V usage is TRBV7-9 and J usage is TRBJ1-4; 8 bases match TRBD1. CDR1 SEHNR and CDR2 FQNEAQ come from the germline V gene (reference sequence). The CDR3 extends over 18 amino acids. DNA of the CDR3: TGTGCCGGCAGCTATACCCGGGACAGGACCCCAACTAATGAAAAACTGTTTTTT. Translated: CAGSYTRDRTPTNEKLFF.

Here the CDR3 reads CSASLDWALASLNTEAFF. The CDR3 DNA sequence: TGCAGTGCTAGCTTAGATTGGGCCTTAGCGAGCCTGAACACTGAAGCTTTCTTT. V gene TRBV20-1 combines with J gene TRBJ1-1, with D unclear. CDR1 and CDR2 (germline): DFQATT, SNEGSKA (reference sequence). V shed 3 bases and J shed 0 bases, with 23 bases lying between them. The CDR3 runs 18 residues.

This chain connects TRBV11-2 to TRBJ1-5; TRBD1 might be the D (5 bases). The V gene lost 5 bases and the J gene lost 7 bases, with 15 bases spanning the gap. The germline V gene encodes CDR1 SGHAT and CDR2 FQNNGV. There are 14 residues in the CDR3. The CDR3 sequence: CASSVGHGGQPQHF. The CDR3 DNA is TGTGCCAGCAGCGTGGGGCACGGGGGGCAGCCCCAGCATTTT. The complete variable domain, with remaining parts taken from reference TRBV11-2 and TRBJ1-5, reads EAGVAQSPRYKIIEKRQSVAFWCNPISGHATLYWYQQILGQGPKLLIQFQNNGVVDDSQLPKDRFSAERLKGVDSTLKIQPAKLEDSAVYLCASSVGHGGQPQHFGDGTRLSIL.

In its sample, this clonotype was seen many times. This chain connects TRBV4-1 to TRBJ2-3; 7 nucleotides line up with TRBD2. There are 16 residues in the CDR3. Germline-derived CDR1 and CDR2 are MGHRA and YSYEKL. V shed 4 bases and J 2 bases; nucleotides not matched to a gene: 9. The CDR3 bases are TGCGCCAGCAGCCGAGGGGAGGGGCTGCTCACAGATACGCAGTATTTT. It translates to CASSRGEGLLTDTQYF.

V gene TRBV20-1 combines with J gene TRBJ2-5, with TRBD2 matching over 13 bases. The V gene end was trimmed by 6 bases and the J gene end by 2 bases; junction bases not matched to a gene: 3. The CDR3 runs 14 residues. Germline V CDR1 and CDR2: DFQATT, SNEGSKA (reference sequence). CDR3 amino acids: CSALAGGEQETQYF. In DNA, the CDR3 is TGCAGTGCACTAGCGGGGGGGGAACAAGAGACCCAGTACTTC.

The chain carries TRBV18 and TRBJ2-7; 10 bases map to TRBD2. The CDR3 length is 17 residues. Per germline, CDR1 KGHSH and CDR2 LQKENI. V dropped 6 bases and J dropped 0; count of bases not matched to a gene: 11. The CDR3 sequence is CASSPLAGALTSYEQYF. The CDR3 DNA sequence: TGTGCCAGCTCTCCTCTAGCGGGGGCCCTAACCTCCTACGAGCAGTACTTC.

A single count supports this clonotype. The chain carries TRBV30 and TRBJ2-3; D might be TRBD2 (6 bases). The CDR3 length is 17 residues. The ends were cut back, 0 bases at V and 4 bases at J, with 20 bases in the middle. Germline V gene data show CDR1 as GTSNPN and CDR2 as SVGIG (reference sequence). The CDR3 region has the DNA TGTGCCTGGAGTGTAGGGACTCGGACCCTCAAGGCAGATACGCAGTATTTT. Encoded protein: CAWSVGTRTLKADTQYF. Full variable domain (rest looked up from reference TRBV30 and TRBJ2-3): SQTIHQWPATLVQPVGSPLSLECTVEGTSNPNLYWYRQAAGRGLQLLFYSVGIGQISSEVPQNLSASRPQDRQFILSSKKLLLSDSGFYLCAWSVGTRTLKADTQYFGPGTRLTVL.

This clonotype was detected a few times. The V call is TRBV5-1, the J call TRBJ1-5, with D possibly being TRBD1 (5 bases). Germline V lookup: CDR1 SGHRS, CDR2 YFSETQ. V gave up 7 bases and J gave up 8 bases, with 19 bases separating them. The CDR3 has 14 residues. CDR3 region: CASALGSGIEPQHF. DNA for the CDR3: TGCGCCAGCGCCTTGGGATCAGGGATTGAGCCCCAGCATTTT.

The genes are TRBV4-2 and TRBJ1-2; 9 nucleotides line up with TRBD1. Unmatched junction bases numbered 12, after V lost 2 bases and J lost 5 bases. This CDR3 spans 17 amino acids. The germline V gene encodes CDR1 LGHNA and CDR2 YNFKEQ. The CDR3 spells CASSQPDRGQSPYGYTF. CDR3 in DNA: TGTGCCAGCAGCCAACCGGACAGGGGCCAGTCACCATATGGCTACACCTTC.

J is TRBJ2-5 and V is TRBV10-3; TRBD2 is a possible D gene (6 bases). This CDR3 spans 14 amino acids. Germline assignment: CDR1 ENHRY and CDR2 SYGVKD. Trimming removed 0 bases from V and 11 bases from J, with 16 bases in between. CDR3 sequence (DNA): TGTGCCATCAGTGAGTCGAACGGGAGAGTTGAGCAGTACTTC. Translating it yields CAISESNGRVEQYF.

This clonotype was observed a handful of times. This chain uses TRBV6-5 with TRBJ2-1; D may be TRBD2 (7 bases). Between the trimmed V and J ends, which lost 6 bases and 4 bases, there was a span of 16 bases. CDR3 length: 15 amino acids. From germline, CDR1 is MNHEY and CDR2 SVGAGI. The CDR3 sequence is CASSSGGRTYNEQFF. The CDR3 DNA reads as TGTGCCAGCAGCTCCGGGGGGCGGACTTACAATGAGCAGTTCTTC.

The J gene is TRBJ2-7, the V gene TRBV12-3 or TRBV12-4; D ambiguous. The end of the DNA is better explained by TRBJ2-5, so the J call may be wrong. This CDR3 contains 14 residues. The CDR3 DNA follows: TGTGCCAGCAGCCCCAGCGCGGAGTTAGAGACCCAGTACTTC. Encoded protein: CASSPSAELETQYF.

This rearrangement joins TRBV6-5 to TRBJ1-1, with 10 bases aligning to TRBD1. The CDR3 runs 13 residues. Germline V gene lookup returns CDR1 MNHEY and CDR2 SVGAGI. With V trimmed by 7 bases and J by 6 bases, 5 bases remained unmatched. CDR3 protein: CASIGDRGSEAFF. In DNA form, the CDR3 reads TGTGCCAGCATCGGGGACAGGGGCTCTGAAGCTTTCTTT.

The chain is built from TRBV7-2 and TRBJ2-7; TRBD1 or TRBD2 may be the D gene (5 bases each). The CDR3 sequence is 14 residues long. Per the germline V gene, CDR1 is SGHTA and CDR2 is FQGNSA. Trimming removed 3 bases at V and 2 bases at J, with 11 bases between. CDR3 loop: CASSLGTKTYEQYF. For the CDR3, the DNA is TGTGCCAGCAGCTTGGGGACGAAGACCTACGAGCAGTACTTC.

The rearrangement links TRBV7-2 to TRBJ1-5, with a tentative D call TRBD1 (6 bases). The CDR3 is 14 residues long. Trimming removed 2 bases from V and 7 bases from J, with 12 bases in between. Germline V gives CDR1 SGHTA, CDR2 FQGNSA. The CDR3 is CASSLHRDGQPQHF. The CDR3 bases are TGTGCCAGCAGCTTACACAGGGATGGGCAGCCCCAGCATTTT.

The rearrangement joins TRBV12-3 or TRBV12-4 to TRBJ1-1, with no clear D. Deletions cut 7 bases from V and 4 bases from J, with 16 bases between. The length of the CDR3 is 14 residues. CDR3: CASTPQGRSTEAFF. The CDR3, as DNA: TGTGCCAGCACCCCTCAAGGGAGAAGCACTGAAGCTTTCTTT.